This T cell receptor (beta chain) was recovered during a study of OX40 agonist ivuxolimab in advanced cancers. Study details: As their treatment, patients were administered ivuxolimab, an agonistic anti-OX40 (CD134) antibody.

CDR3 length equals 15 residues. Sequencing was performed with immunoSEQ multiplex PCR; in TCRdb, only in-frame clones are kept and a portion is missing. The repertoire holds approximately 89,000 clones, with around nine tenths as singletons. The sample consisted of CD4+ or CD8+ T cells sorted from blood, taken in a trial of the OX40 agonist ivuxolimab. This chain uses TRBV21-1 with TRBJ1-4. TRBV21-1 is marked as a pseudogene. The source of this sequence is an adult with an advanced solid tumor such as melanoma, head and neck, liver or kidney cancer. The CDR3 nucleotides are TGTGCCAGCAGCAAAATCGGCAGAAAGTCTGAAAAACTGTTTTTT. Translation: CASSKIGRKSEKLFF.